Presented here are 8 T cell receptor beta chains from one specimen sequenced in a study of T cells in Graves' hyperthyroidism and ophthalmopathy. Using RNA transcripts as the source, TCR beta CDR3 regions were amplified. Initially, a first-round RT-PCR of the TCR CDR3 employed the HTBI primer set. TCRdb passed the multiplex PCR reads through MiXCR, listing each CDR3 protein once. The table records about 560,000 distinct CDR3 sequences, 16% of them present only once. Material for sequencing was blood. These receptors originate from a woman aged 18-29 years with Graves' hyperthyroidism.

This clonotype occurred a few times. The chain joins TRBV20-1 to TRBJ1-4; TRBD1 is a possible D gene (5 bases). This CDR3 comprises 17 residues. V was pared by 0 bases and J by 0 bases, with 14 bases between. CDR1 is DFQATT and CDR2 is SNEGSKA in the germline V gene (reference sequence). CDR3 nucleotide sequence: TGCAGTGCTAGAGATGTGGACACCCGTGCAACTAATGAAAAACTGTTTTTT. Its protein product is CSARDVDTRATNEKLFF.

This clonotype was picked up many times. The chain recombines TRBV5-1 with TRBJ2-7; 11 positions agree with TRBD2. This CDR3 region has 17 residues. Unmatched junction bases numbered 9, after V lost 0 bases and J lost 4 bases. Germline V CDR1 and CDR2: SGHRS, YFSETQ. The CDR3 here is CASSLGTSGSSPYEQYF. The CDR3 DNA follows: TGCGCCAGCAGCTTGGGAACTAGCGGGAGTTCTCCGTACGAGCAGTACTTC.

The chain recombines TRBV25-1 with TRBJ1-1; 7 bases map to TRBD1. Germline CDR1 is MGHDK and CDR2 is SYGVNS. This CDR3 contains 15 residues. Unmatched junction bases numbered 12, after V lost 7 bases and J lost 4 bases. The CDR3 region has the DNA TGTGCCAGCACCTCAACCAGACAGGGCGGCACTGAAGCTTTCTTT. Encoded protein: CASTSTRQGGTEAFF.

This clonotype was seen only a few times. The J gene is TRBJ2-1, the V gene TRBV29-1, with a weak D call TRBD1 (5 bases). The CDR3 spans 13 residues. V was cut by 4 bases and J by 3 bases, with 10 bases left in between. Per germline, CDR1 SQVTM and CDR2 ANQGSEA. The CDR3 bases are TGCAGCGTTGGAAGGGGAAACTACAATGAGCAGTTCTTC. Protein: CSVGRGNYNEQFF.

This clonotype was counted ten times or more. The chain has TRBV11-2 and TRBJ2-2; no definite D call. The V gene's germline CDR1 is SGHAT and CDR2 FQNNGV. V lost 0 bases, J lost 4 bases, and 6 bases lay in between. The CDR3 has 14 amino acids. The CDR3 coding sequence is TGTGCCAGCAGCTTAGATCGGAGCACCGGGGAGCTGTTTTTT. Translated, it gives CASSLDRSTGELFF. The whole variable domain, filled in from reference TRBV11-2 and TRBJ2-2, reads EAGVAQSPRYKIIEKRQSVAFWCNPISGHATLYWYQQILGQGPKLLIQFQNNGVVDDSQLPKDRFSAERLKGVDSTLKIQPAKLEDSAVYLCASSLDRSTGELFFGEGSRLTVL.

The J gene is TRBJ1-2, the V gene TRBV29-1; 8 bases map to TRBD1. The germline V gene has CDR1 SQVTM and CDR2 ANQGSEA. The CDR3 extends over 14 amino acids. Trimming removed 8 bases from V and 0 bases from J; junction bases left unmatched: 8. CDR3 nucleotides: TGCAGCATCGGACAGGGCGTAGCTAACTATGGCTACACCTTC. Protein sequence: CSIGQGVANYGYTF.

This rearrangement joins TRBV29-1 to TRBJ2-7; TRBD1 matches 9 bases. The CDR3 consists of 14 residues. CDR1 SQVTM and CDR2 ANQGSEA come from the germline V gene. Losses at the gene ends were 3 bases for V and 5 bases for J; bases not matched to a gene: 8. The CDR3 loop is CSVEGQGVGHEQYF. The CDR3, as DNA: TGCAGCGTTGAGGGACAGGGTGTGGGGCACGAGCAGTACTTC.

This clonotype showed up just a few times. The genes are TRBV6-1 and TRBJ1-2; no reliable D call. The V gene lost 1 base and the J gene lost 4 bases, with 10 bases spanning the gap. The CDR3 totals 14 residues. CDR1 is MNHNS, CDR2 SASEGT, per germline. CDR3 nucleotides: TGTGCCAGCAGTGAAGTCCCCCGCCTCTATGGCTACACCTTC. Translating it yields CASSEVPRLYGYTF.